This passage covers 22 T cell receptor beta chains from one sample sequenced in a study of graft-versus-host responses after intestinal transplantation. Intraepithelial and lamina propria lymphocytes were isolated from graft specimens. Measured with immunoSEQ multiplex PCR; TCRdb has only the in-frame clones, and not every one. The data show 15,000 to 20,000 clones, over 65% seen once. Sequences were derived from ileum tissue, sampled around 20 days after intestinal transplant. The receptors stem from a human patient who received an intestinal transplant, so some T cells may come from the graft donor.

The V call is TRBV7-2, the J call TRBJ2-1, with 13 bases identical to TRBD2. Per germline, CDR1 SGHTA and CDR2 FQGNSA. Trimming at V came to 4 bases and at J to 3 bases, leaving 6 bases not matched to a gene. The CDR3 is 17 residues long. The CDR3 spells CASSYGLAGAYYNEQFF. DNA for the CDR3: TGTGCCAGCAGCTACGGACTAGCGGGAGCCTACTACAATGAGCAGTTCTTC.

CDR3 nucleotide sequence: TGTGCCAGCAGCCGAAGCACTAGCGGGGGGCCGGCCGGGGAGCTGTTTTTT. Translation: CASSRSTSGGPAGELFF. The chain links TRBV7-3 to TRBJ2-2; 12 positions match TRBD2. Germline loops: CDR1 SGHTA, CDR2 FQGTGA. CDR3 length: 17 residues. Unmatched junction bases numbered 10, after V lost 5 bases and J lost 6 bases.

J is TRBJ2-7 and V is TRBV7-9; TRBD2 agrees at 8 bases. J was trimmed by 5 bases and V by 1 base; bases with no gene match: 7. The germline CDR1 and CDR2 sequences are SEHNR and FQNEAQ (reference sequence). This CDR3 spans 15 amino acids. The CDR3 loop is CASSLVAGGIHEQYF. The CDR3 DNA follows: TGTGCCAGCAGCTTAGTGGCGGGGGGCATCCACGAGCAGTACTTC.

The chain carries TRBV30 and TRBJ2-5; the match to TRBD1 covers 12 bases. TRBJ2-7 explains the end of the DNA better; the J call may be wrong. CDR1 is GTSNPN, CDR2 SVGIG, per germline (reference sequence). CDR3 length equals 12 residues. The CDR3 nucleotides read TGTGCGGGGGGACAGGGGGCGTACGAGCAGTACTTC. It translates to CAGGQGAYEQYF.

The chain carries TRBV6-5 and TRBJ1-2; no clear D. The V end lost 11 bases, the J end lost 2 bases, and 15 bases lay between the germline ends. Germline V gene sequence: CDR1 MNHEY, CDR2 SVGAGI. This CDR3 comprises 13 residues. This CDR3 is CAASSGRNYGYTF. CDR3 DNA: TGTGCCGCAAGCAGTGGGAGAAACTATGGCTACACCTTC.

The CDR3 nucleotides are TGTGCCAGCAGCGGGACAGGGTATTCCTATGGCTACACCTTC. Translation gives CASSGTGYSYGYTF. J is TRBJ1-2 and V is TRBV7-9; 9 nucleotides match TRBD1. V lost 5 bases to trimming and J lost 4 bases; unmatched junction nucleotides: 5. The length of the CDR3 is 14 residues. Germline V gene lookup returns CDR1 SEHNR and CDR2 FQNEAQ (reference sequence).

The chain uses TRBV28 and TRBJ2-1; maybe TRBD2 (5 bases). CDR1 is MDHEN and CDR2 is SYDVKM in the germline V gene. The CDR3 has 14 amino acids. The germline V and J ends were trimmed by 2 bases and 4 bases, with 9 bases remaining between them. CDR3 in amino acids: CASSLAGPYNEQFF. The CDR3, as DNA: TGTGCCAGCAGTTTAGCGGGTCCGTACAATGAGCAGTTCTTC.

In this sample, this clone turned up once. V usage is TRBV4-1 and J usage is TRBJ2-1; tentatively, D is TRBD2 (5 bases). The CDR3 sequence is 13 residues long. The V and J ends lost 0 bases and 7 bases respectively, with 7 bases between them. Germline V CDR1 and CDR2: MGHRA, YSYEKL. The chain's CDR3 is CASSQERANEQFF. CDR3 DNA: TGCGCCAGCAGCCAAGAGAGGGCAAATGAGCAGTTCTTC.

In its sample, this clone is medium-sized. The V gene is TRBV4-1, the J gene TRBJ2-2; 15 nucleotides agree with TRBD2. CDR1 is MGHRA and CDR2 is YSYEKL in the germline V gene. The CDR3 runs 17 residues. V was clipped by 4 bases and J by 4 bases; unmatched bases: 4. The CDR3 nucleotides are TGCGCCAGCAGCCGCGGACTAGCGGGAGGGCTCACCGGGGAGCTGTTTTTT. This gives the protein CASSRGLAGGLTGELFF.

This chain joins TRBV28 and TRBJ2-3; tentative D call: TRBD1 (5 bases). The V and J ends lost 3 bases and 3 bases respectively, with 13 bases between them. Germline V gives CDR1 MDHEN, CDR2 SYDVKM. The CDR3 runs to 15 residues. This chain's CDR3 is CASSLGVDSTDTQYF. CDR3 sequence (DNA): TGTGCCAGCAGTTTGGGTGTAGACAGTACAGATACGCAGTATTTT.

The J gene is TRBJ2-7, the V gene TRBV4-2, with D tentatively TRBD2 (7 bases). V was cut by 0 bases and J by 7 bases, with 16 bases left in between. This CDR3 is 15 amino acids long. The germline V gene encodes CDR1 LGHNA and CDR2 YNFKEQ. In nucleotides, the CDR3 is TGTGCCAGCAGCCAAGATGAGTGGACTAGGGGGGAGCAGTACTTC. It yields the protein CASSQDEWTRGEQYF.

This rearrangement joins TRBV7-9 to TRBJ2-1; 11 bases match TRBD1. CDR1 is SEHNR, CDR2 FQNEAQ, per germline (reference sequence). The CDR3 consists of 14 residues. V lost 5 bases and J lost 5; bases outside the gene matches: 2. CDR3 nucleotides: TGTGCCAGCAGCGGGACAGGGGGACACAATGAGCAGTTCTTC. Encoded protein: CASSGTGGHNEQFF. The full variable domain, its missing parts supplied by reference TRBV7-9 and TRBJ2-1, is DTGVSQNPRHKITKRGQNVTFRCDPISEHNRLYWYRQTLGQGPEFLTYFQNEAQLEKSRLLSDRFSAERPKGSFSTLEIQRTEQGDSAMYLCASSGTGGHNEQFFGPGTRLTVL.

V gene TRBV30 combines with J gene TRBJ2-7, with 8 bases aligning to TRBD1. Per the germline V gene, CDR1 is GTSNPN and CDR2 is SVGIG (reference sequence). V was pared by 5 bases and J by 3 bases, with 3 bases of the junction left unmatched. The CDR3 length is 12 residues. The CDR3 DNA reads as TGTGCCTGGCAACAGGGGGGCTACGAGCAGTACTTC. Translated: CAWQQGGYEQYF.

This rearrangement joins TRBV27 to TRBJ2-5, with D uncertain. CDR3 length equals 11 residues. CDR1 MNHEY and CDR2 SMNVEV come from the germline V gene (reference sequence). Trimming stripped 7 bases from V and 5 bases from J, with 8 bases between. The CDR3 loop reads CASKFGETQYF. For the CDR3, the DNA is TGTGCCAGCAAGTTCGGGGAGACCCAGTACTTC.

The V call is TRBV30, the J call TRBJ2-1; 9 bases map to TRBD2. After removal of 0 bases from V and 5 bases from J, the junction contained 8 bases not matched to a gene. The germline V gene encodes CDR1 GTSNPN and CDR2 SVGIG (reference sequence). The CDR3 spans 16 residues. This chain's CDR3 is CAWSVLGGGANNEQFF. CDR3 DNA sequence: TGTGCCTGGAGTGTACTCGGCGGGGGGGCTAACAATGAGCAGTTCTTC.

This clone showed up just once. The chain recombines TRBV4-1 with TRBJ2-3; 11 bases align to TRBD2. CDR3 length: 16 residues. The germline V gene encodes CDR1 MGHRA and CDR2 YSYEKL. The J segment lost 2 bases and the V segment lost 5 bases, leaving 6 bases of the junction unmatched. CDR3 sequence reads: CASSIRTSGPTDTQYF. For the CDR3, the DNA is TGCGCCAGCAGCATTCGGACTAGCGGGCCCACAGATACGCAGTATTTT.

V usage is TRBV7-9 and J usage is TRBJ2-7; possibly TRBD1 for D (6 bases). CDR1 is SEHNR, CDR2 FQNEAQ, per germline (reference sequence). Trimming left V 5 bases short and J 4 bases short, with 12 bases between. The CDR3 loop spans 13 amino acids. CDR3 sequence: CASSDWTAYEQYF. In DNA, the CDR3 is TGTGCCAGCAGCGATTGGACAGCTTACGAGCAGTACTTC.

In this sample, this clone is medium-sized. The chain has TRBV10-3 and TRBJ2-2; perhaps TRBD1 as D (5 bases). Germline V lookup: CDR1 ENHRY, CDR2 SYGVKD. The CDR3 consists of 16 residues. V dropped 4 bases and J dropped 0 bases, with 12 bases sitting between them. As DNA, the CDR3 is TGTGCCATCAGTGCGTTACAGGTTACGAACACCGGGGAGCTGTTTTTT. Translated: CAISALQVTNTGELFF.

The genes are TRBV15 and TRBJ2-5, with TRBD2 as a possible D gene (6 bases). CDR3 size: 15 residues. Trimming shortened V by 4 bases and J by 7 bases, and 19 bases separated the two germline ends. CDR1 is LNHNV and CDR2 is YYDKDF in the germline V gene (reference sequence). The CDR3 bases are TGTGCCACCAGCAACGGACGAAATCTGGGGGGGACCCAGTACTTC. Its protein is CATSNGRNLGGTQYF.

This chain connects TRBV27 to TRBJ2-1, with a tentative D call TRBD2 (6 bases). The CDR3 has 14 amino acids. The germline gives CDR1 MNHEY, CDR2 SMNVEV (reference sequence). Trimming shortened V by 5 bases and J by 4 bases, and 12 bases separated the two germline ends. The CDR3 DNA is TGTGCCAGCAGTGCTAGCGTAACTTACAATGAGCAGTTCTTC. It codes for CASSASVTYNEQFF.

This chain links TRBV9 with TRBJ2-5, with D perhaps TRBD2 (6 bases). The V end lost 0 bases, the J end lost 2 bases, and 14 bases lay between the germline ends. Germline V gene lookup returns CDR1 SGDLS and CDR2 YYNGEE. The CDR3 is made up of 16 amino acids. In nucleotides, the CDR3 is TGTGCCAGCAGCGTAGGGGGAGGCTACCTTCAAGAGACCCAGTACTTC. Translation gives CASSVGGGYLQETQYF.

V and J are TRBV29-1 and TRBJ1-1; perhaps TRBD1 as D (5 bases). V lost 6 bases to trimming and J lost 1 base, with 15 bases between them. This CDR3 has 14 amino acids. Germline V gene data show CDR1 as SQVTM and CDR2 as ANQGSEA. CDR3: CSVTRGGWNTEAFF. CDR3 sequence (DNA): TGCAGCGTGACCCGGGGGGGATGGAACACTGAAGCTTTCTTT.